This T cell receptor beta chain was found in a study of blood T cells in healthy people across ages. About the study: About one barcoded beta molecule per two T cells came from capture by template switching.

Germline-derived CDR1 and CDR2 are SGHTA and FQGNSA. Losses at the gene ends were 5 bases for V and 5 bases for J; bases not matched to a gene: 11. This CDR3 is built from 16 residues. Notes on the study in general: Diversity of TCR beta per million T cells declined in a roughly linear way with age. Naive CD4+ cells and diversity were both higher in long-lived donors than in aged donors.

PCR was performed a second time for 7 to 11 cycles using a sample-barcoded 5' primer and a J-beta primer mix. Every sample gave at least 2.5 million paired-end reads containing CDR3. MiXCR was run by TCRdb on the 5' RACE reads, yielding one entry per CDR3 protein. The data contain over a million distinct CDR3 sequences, 45% to 70% of them singletons. Points on this clonotype: The antigen remains unidentified.

This receptor was identified in a man aged 18 to 29 in good health. The sequenced material came from blood. The chain carries TRBV7-2 and TRBJ1-1; 10 bases align to TRBD1. The CDR3 loop is CASSTSTTGGYTEAFF. The CDR3 nucleotides are TGTGCCAGCAGCACTTCTACGACAGGGGGCTATACTGAAGCTTTCTTT.